This T cell receptor (beta chain) was retrieved from a study of T cells in Graves' hyperthyroidism and ophthalmopathy. Overall study results and limits: Stable hyperthyroidism was told apart from ophthalmopathy by a model built on 13 V-J features. Ophthalmopathy was model-predicted a median approximately 6.4 months pre-onset.

Recently diagnosed hyperthyroidism of less than 2 months' duration affected patients aged 18 to 65. The investigators amplified TCR beta CDR3 regions from RNA transcripts. Initially, a first-round RT-PCR of the TCR CDR3 employed the HTBI primer set. TCRdb itself ran the multiplex PCR reads through MiXCR, one entry per CDR3 protein. The table shows a few hundred thousand distinct CDR3 sequences, with around 45% occurring only once. Points on this clonotype: No antigen is known for it.

Trimming removed 4 bases from V and 4 bases from J, with 13 bases in between. Germline V gene lookup returns CDR1 SQVTM and CDR2 ANQGSEA. The CDR3 runs to 13 residues. This TCR derives from a woman aged 18-35 years with Graves' hyperthyroidism. The material sequenced was peripheral blood or thyroid tissue (not recorded which). This chain links TRBV29-1 with TRBJ1-2, with D unresolved. The DNA of the CDR3 is TGCAGCGTTGTGGCCCTGCCAGGCTATGGCTACACCTTC. It translates to CSVVALPGYGYTF.